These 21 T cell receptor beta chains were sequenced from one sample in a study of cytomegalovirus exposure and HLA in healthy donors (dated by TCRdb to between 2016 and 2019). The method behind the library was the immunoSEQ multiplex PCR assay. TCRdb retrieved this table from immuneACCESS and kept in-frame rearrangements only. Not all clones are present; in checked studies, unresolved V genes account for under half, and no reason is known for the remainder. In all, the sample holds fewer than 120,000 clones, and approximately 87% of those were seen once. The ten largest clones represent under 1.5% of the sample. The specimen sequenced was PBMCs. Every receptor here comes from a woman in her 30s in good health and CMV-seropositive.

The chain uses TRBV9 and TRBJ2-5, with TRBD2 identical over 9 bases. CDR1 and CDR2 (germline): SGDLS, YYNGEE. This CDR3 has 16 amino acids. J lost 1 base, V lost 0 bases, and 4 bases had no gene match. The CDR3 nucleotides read TGTGCCAGCAGCGTAGGTTCTAGCGGGGTCCAAGAGACCCAGTACTTC. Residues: CASSVGSSGVQETQYF. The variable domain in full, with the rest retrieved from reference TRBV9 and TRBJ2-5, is DSGVTQTPKHLITATGQRVTLRCSPRSGDLSVYWYQQSLDQGLQFLIQYYNGEERAKGNILERFSAQQFPDLHSELNLSSLELGDSALYFCASSVGSSGVQETQYFGPGTRLLVL.

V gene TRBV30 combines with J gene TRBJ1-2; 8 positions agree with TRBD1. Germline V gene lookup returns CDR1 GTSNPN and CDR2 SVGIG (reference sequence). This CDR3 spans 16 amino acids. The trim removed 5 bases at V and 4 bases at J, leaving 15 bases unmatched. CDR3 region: CAWLQGAPTPGYGYTF. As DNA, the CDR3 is TGTGCCTGGCTCCAGGGGGCGCCTACTCCTGGCTATGGCTACACCTTC.

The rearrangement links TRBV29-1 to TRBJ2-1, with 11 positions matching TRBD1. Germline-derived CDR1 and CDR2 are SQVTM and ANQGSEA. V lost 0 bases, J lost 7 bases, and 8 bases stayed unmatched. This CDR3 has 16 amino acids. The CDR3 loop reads CSVEDPGTGGFNEQFF. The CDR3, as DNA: TGCAGCGTTGAAGATCCGGGGACAGGGGGGTTTAATGAGCAGTTCTTC.

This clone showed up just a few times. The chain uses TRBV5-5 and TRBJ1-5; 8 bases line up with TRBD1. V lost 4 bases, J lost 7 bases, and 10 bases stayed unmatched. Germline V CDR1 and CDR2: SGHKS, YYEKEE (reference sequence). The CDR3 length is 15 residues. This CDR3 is CASSVRTGHGQPQHF. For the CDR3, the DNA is TGTGCCAGCAGCGTAAGGACAGGGCACGGCCAGCCCCAGCATTTT.

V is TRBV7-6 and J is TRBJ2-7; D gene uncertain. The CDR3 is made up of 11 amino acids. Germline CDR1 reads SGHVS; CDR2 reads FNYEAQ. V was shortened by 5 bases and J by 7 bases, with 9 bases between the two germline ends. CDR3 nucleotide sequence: TGTGCCAGCAGCGTAGGAGAAGAGCAGTACTTC. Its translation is CASSVGEEQYF.

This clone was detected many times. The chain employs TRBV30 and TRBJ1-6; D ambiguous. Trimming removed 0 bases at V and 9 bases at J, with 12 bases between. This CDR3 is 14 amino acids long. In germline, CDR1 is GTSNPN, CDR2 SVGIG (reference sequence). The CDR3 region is CAWSVWGEGSPLHF. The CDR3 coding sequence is TGTGCCTGGAGTGTCTGGGGAGAGGGTTCACCCCTCCACTTT.

CDR3 region: CASSYYGQGVPLHF. CDR3 sequence (DNA): TGTGCCAGCAGTTACTATGGACAGGGGGTACCCCTCCACTTT. V is TRBV6-5 and J is TRBJ1-6, with TRBD1 matching over 10 bases. The length of the CDR3 is 14 residues. Trimming removed 1 base from V and 12 bases from J; junction bases left unmatched: 3. Germline V CDR1 and CDR2: MNHEY, SVGAGI.

CDR3 region: CASSPPTNTGELFF. The CDR3 DNA reads as TGTGCCAGCAGCCCCCCCACGAACACCGGGGAGCTGTTTTTT. The chain has TRBV7-2 and TRBJ2-2; D is ambiguous. Germline V lookup: CDR1 SGHTA, CDR2 FQGNSA. Trimming took off 5 bases at V and 0 bases at J, with 7 bases between the two ends. The CDR3 totals 14 residues.

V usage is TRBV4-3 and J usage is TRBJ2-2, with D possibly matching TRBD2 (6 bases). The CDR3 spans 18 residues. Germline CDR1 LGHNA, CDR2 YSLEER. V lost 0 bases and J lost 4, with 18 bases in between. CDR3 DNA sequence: TGCGCCAGCAGCCAAGAACATGGGCGGGATTTGAGCACCGGGGAGCTGTTTTTT. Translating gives CASSQEHGRDLSTGELFF.

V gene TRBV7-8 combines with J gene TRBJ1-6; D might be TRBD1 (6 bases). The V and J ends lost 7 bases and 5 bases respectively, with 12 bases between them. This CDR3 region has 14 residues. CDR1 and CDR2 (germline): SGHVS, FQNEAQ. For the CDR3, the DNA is TGTGCCAGCACCACAGGGTGGAATAATTCACCCCTCCACTTT. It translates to CASTTGWNNSPLHF.

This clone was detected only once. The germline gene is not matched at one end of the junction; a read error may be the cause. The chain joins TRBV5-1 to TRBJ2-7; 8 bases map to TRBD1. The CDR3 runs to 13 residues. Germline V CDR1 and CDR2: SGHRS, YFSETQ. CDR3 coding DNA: TGCGCCAGCAGATTGGACAGGGTACACGAGCAGTACTTC. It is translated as CASRLDRVHEQYF.

This CDR3 is CASSKLAGEDTQYF. CDR3 coding DNA: TGTGCCAGCAGCAAACTAGCGGGAGAAGATACGCAGTATTTT. The rearrangement uses TRBV9 and TRBJ2-3; 11 bases line up with TRBD2. The CDR3 totals 14 residues. From germline, CDR1 is SGDLS and CDR2 YYNGEE. J gave up 5 bases and V 4 bases, and 3 bases lay outside the gene matches.

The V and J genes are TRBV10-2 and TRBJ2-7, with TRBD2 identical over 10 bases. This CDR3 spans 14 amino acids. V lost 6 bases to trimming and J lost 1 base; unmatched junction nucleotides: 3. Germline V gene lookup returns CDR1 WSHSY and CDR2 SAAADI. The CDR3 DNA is TGCGCCAGCAGGCTAGCGGGAGAGTCCTACGAGCAGTACTTC. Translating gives CASRLAGESYEQYF.

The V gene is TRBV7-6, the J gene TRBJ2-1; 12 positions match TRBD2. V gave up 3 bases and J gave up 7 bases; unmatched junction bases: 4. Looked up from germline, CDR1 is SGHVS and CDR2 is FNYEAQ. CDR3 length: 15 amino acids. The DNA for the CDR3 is TGTGCCAGCAGCTTCCAGACTAGCGGGAGAAATGAGCAGTTCTTC. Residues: CASSFQTSGRNEQFF.

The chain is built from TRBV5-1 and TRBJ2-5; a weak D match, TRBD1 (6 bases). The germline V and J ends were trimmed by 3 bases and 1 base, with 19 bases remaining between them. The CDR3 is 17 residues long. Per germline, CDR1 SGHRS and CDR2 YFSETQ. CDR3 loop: CASSYGRGQGTQETQYF. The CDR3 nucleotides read TGCGCCAGCAGCTATGGTAGGGGACAAGGAACCCAAGAGACCCAGTACTTC.

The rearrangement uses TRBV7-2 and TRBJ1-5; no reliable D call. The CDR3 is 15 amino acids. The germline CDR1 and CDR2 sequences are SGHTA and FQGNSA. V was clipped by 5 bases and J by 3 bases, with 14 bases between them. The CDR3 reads CASSPYGGPNQPQHF. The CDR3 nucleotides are TGTGCCAGCAGCCCCTACGGAGGGCCCAATCAGCCCCAGCATTTT.

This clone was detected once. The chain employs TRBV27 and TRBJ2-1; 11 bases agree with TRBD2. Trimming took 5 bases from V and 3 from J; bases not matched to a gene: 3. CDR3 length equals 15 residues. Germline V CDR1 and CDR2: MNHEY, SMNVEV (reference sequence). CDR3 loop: CASSLAGGIYNEQFF. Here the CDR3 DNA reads TGTGCCAGCAGTCTAGCGGGAGGTATCTACAATGAGCAGTTCTTC.

For the CDR3, the DNA is TGTGCCAGTCGAGGAAGCGGAAGCAAACGCTACAATGAGCAGTTCTTC. This sequence encodes CASRGSGSKRYNEQFF. V and J are TRBV2 and TRBJ2-1, with D perhaps TRBD2 (5 bases). The germline gives CDR1 SNHLY, CDR2 FYNNEI. The length of the CDR3 is 16 residues. Trimming shortened V by 9 bases and J by 3 bases, and 21 bases separated the two germline ends.

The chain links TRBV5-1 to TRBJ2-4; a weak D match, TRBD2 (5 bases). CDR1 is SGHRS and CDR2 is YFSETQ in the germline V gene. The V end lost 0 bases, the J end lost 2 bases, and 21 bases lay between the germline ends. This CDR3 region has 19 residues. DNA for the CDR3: TGCGCCAGCAGCTTGGCCCCGGGAAGCGAGCTGGGGTCCAAAAACATTCAGTACTTC. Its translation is CASSLAPGSELGSKNIQYF.

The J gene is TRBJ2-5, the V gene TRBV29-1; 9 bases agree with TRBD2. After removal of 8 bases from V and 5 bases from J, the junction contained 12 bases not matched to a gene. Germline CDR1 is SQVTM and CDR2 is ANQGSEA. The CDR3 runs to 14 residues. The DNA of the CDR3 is TGCAGCTTTACCCGGACTAGCGTCCAGGAGACCCAGTACTTC. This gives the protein CSFTRTSVQETQYF.

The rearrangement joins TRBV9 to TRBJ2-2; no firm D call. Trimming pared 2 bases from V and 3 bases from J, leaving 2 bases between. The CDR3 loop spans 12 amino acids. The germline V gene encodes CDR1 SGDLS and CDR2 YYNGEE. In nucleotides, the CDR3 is TGTGCCAGCAGCGTCTACACCGGGGAGCTGTTTTTT. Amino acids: CASSVYTGELFF.